The sequence of this T cell receptor beta chain was determined in a study of cytomegalovirus exposure and HLA in healthy donors. Across the study: The 120 validation repertoires, a later analysis reported, used the same platform as the approximately 730 repertoires from the first cohort.

The protocol was immunoSEQ multiplex PCR, while the TCRdb copy is restricted to in-frame clones and leaves out a portion. The data hold some 130,000 clones, with roughly 81% observed a single time. The V gene end was trimmed by 2 bases and the J gene end by 4 bases; junction bases not matched to a gene: 4. In germline, CDR1 is MGHRA, CDR2 YSYEKL. This CDR3 contains 15 residues. Worth noting for this clone: Antigen specificity is unknown.

Study-wide points: There were some public TCRs occurring in many donors, but most TCR sequences were rare. In vitro, three CMV-associated chains proved specific for CMV antigens.

Sample: PBMCs. The origin of this receptor is a woman in her thirties in good health and CMV-seronegative. The J gene is TRBJ2-1, the V gene TRBV4-1, with TRBD2 matching over 8 bases. The CDR3 bases are TGCGCCAGCAGCCAATTAGCGGGGAAGTACAATGAGCAGTTCTTC. Residues: CASSQLAGKYNEQFF.